These 9 T cell receptor beta chains were sequenced from one sample in a study of response to subunit inactivated influenza vaccine. One entry per CDR3 protein results from TCRdb running MiXCR on the RT-PCR reads. The table shows around 520,000 distinct CDR3 sequences, with about 11% occurring only once. The starting material was PBMCs from blood, obtained on the day of vaccination. The receptors come from a man aged 45-65 years who received an inactivated influenza vaccine.

This clonotype came up a few times. The chain joins TRBV29-1 to TRBJ2-7; D might be TRBD2 (6 bases). The CDR3 consists of 14 residues. Per the germline V gene, CDR1 is SQVTM and CDR2 is ANQGSEA. The ends were cut back, 4 bases at V and 1 base at J, with 14 bases in the middle. The CDR3 here is CSVAGGGSSYEQYF. The CDR3 DNA sequence: TGCAGCGTTGCCGGTGGAGGGTCATCCTACGAGCAGTACTTC.

This clonotype came up many times. The chain employs TRBV29-1 and TRBJ1-2; D is unclear. V was cut by 2 bases and J by 4 bases, with 8 bases left in between. The CDR3 length is 12 residues. Germline values: CDR1 SQVTM, CDR2 ANQGSEA. This chain's CDR3 is CSVERPAYGYTF. CDR3 coding DNA: TGCAGCGTTGAAAGGCCAGCCTATGGCTACACCTTC.

The V and J genes are TRBV4-2 and TRBJ2-1, with 8 bases fitting TRBD2. The CDR3 extends over 16 amino acids. With V trimmed by 0 bases and J by 7 bases, 8 bases remained unmatched. The germline gives CDR1 LGHNA, CDR2 YNFKEQ. The CDR3 spells CASSQEMGGRLNEQFF. The CDR3 coding sequence is TGTGCCAGCAGCCAAGAGATGGGCGGGAGGTTAAATGAGCAGTTCTTC.

The rearrangement joins TRBV5-1 to TRBJ1-6; D might be TRBD1 (5 bases). This CDR3 is 15 amino acids long. Deletions cut 0 bases from V and 4 bases from J, with 8 bases between. Germline CDR1 is SGHRS and CDR2 is YFSETQ. CDR3 DNA: TGCGCCAGCAGCTTGGAGACAGCTTATAATTCACCCCTCCACTTT. This translates into CASSLETAYNSPLHF.

This clonotype was detected only a few times. The chain links TRBV12-3 or TRBV12-4 to TRBJ2-5, with a weak D call TRBD1 (5 bases). The CDR3 length is 13 residues. Trimming took 2 bases from V and 5 from J, leaving 9 bases between them. The CDR3: CASSLNRFETQYF. The DNA for the CDR3 is TGTGCCAGCAGTTTAAACAGGTTTGAGACCCAGTACTTC.

This clonotype appeared a few times. V and J are TRBV4-2 and TRBJ2-7; either TRBD1 or TRBD2 may fit D (5 bases each). The CDR3 has 16 amino acids. Germline CDR1 is LGHNA and CDR2 is YNFKEQ. V lost 2 bases to trimming and J lost 2 bases, with 16 bases between them. CDR3 sequence (DNA): TGTGCCAGCAGCCAAAGAGGGGCGCAGGTTCCCTACGAGCAGTACTTC. It translates to CASSQRGAQVPYEQYF.

This clonotype was picked up many times. The chain uses TRBV6-5 and TRBJ2-7, with D maybe TRBD2 (6 bases). Trimming cost V 2 bases and J 7 bases, with 18 bases left between them. Germline V lookup: CDR1 MNHEY, CDR2 SVGAGI. The CDR3 totals 15 residues. The CDR3 here is CASSYNGGTGEEQYF. The CDR3 coding sequence is TGTGCCAGCAGTTACAATGGGGGGACGGGGGAAGAGCAGTACTTC.

This clonotype was counted between two and nine times. This chain uses TRBV18 with TRBJ2-5; D ambiguous. Germline loops: CDR1 KGHSH, CDR2 LQKENI. The CDR3 sequence is 12 residues long. V was clipped by 4 bases and J by 9 bases, with 12 bases between them. The CDR3: CASSLTARAQYF. In DNA form, the CDR3 reads TGTGCCAGCTCACTCACAGCCCGGGCCCAGTACTTC.

The chain links TRBV12-3 or TRBV12-4 to TRBJ2-5; weak D call: TRBD2 (5 bases). V was clipped by 6 bases and J by 2 bases, with 13 bases between them. The CDR3 contains 14 residues. CDR3 sequence reads: CASRHPDWQETQYF. As DNA, the CDR3 is TGTGCCAGCAGGCACCCGGACTGGCAAGAGACCCAGTACTTC.